Below are 30 T cell receptor beta chains sequenced from a single sample in a study of T-cell reconstitution after alpha-beta-depleted transplantation in children. The authors prepared the TCRbeta library with unique molecular identifiers. TCRdb called the PCR reads again in MiXCR, with one record for every CDR3 protein. The table records 300,000 to 400,000 distinct CDR3 sequences, about 14% of them present only once. Specimen: PBMCs, collected from the stem cell graft. All receptors derive from a human donor who donated a stem cell graft to a child with Fanconi anemia.

In this sample, this clonotype turned up many times. This chain links TRBV27 with TRBJ2-2; 7 nucleotides agree with TRBD2. This CDR3 has 13 amino acids. The germline V gene has CDR1 MNHEY and CDR2 SMNVEV (reference sequence). V shed 6 bases and J 4 bases; nucleotides not matched to a gene: 2. CDR3 region: CASSWGGTGELFF. Written as DNA, the CDR3 is TGTGCCAGCAGCTGGGGGGGCACCGGGGAGCTGTTTTTT.

The chain uses TRBV5-1 and TRBJ2-1; no reliable D call. V was cut by 5 bases and J by 6 bases, with 15 bases left in between. Per germline, CDR1 SGHRS and CDR2 YFSETQ. The CDR3 length is 14 residues. The CDR3 region has the DNA TGCGCCAGCAGATCACTCCCGGGTTCCAATGAGCAGTTCTTC. Its translation: CASRSLPGSNEQFF.

The sample holds a few counts of this clonotype. The CDR3 spells CASTPGGGELFF. The CDR3 region has the DNA TGTGCCAGCACTCCGGGAGGCGGGGAGCTGTTTTTT. The chain combines TRBV6-2 or TRBV6-3 with TRBJ2-2; 7 nucleotides match TRBD2. This CDR3 region has 12 residues. V dropped 7 bases and J dropped 7; count of bases not matched to a gene: 3. From germline, CDR1 is MNHEY and CDR2 SVGEGT.

V usage is TRBV7-2 and J usage is TRBJ2-3; D remains unclear. Germline V gene sequence: CDR1 SGHTA, CDR2 FQGNSA. This CDR3 is built from 13 residues. Trimming stripped 2 bases from V and 6 bases from J, with 9 bases between. CDR3 nucleotides: TGTGCCAGCAGCTTAATATATTCTGATACGCAGTATTTT. Translation: CASSLIYSDTQYF. Drawing the rest from reference TRBV7-2 and TRBJ2-3, the complete variable domain is GAGVSQSPSNKVTEKGKDVELRCDPISGHTALYWYRQSLGQGLEFLIYFQGNSAPDKSGLPSDRFSAERTGGSVSTLTIQRTQQEDSAVYLCASSLIYSDTQYFGPGTRLTVL.

This clonotype was seen at least ten times. The chain couples TRBV4-1 to TRBJ1-1; D is ambiguous. Germline V lookup: CDR1 MGHRA, CDR2 YSYEKL. The V and J ends lost 0 bases and 1 base respectively, with 6 bases between them. The CDR3 runs 14 residues. The CDR3 region has the DNA TGCGCCAGCAGCCAAGAGAGACAGAACACTGAAGCTTTCTTT. Translating it yields CASSQERQNTEAFF.

This clonotype was recorded a few times. The chain recombines TRBV5-1 with TRBJ1-1; D remains ambiguous. The CDR3 runs 14 residues. Germline V CDR1 and CDR2: SGHRS, YFSETQ. The germline V and J ends were trimmed by 4 bases and 5 bases, with 15 bases remaining between them. For the CDR3, the DNA is TGCGCCAGCAGCCCGGCGAATAGGGAAACTGAAGCTTTCTTT. Amino acid sequence: CASSPANRETEAFF. Full variable domain (rest looked up from reference TRBV5-1 and TRBJ1-1): KAGVTQTPRYLIKTRGQQVTLSCSPISGHRSVSWYQQTPGQGLQFLFEYFSETQRNKGNFPGRFSGRQFSNSRSEMNVSTLELGDSALYLCASSPANRETEAFFGQGTRLTVV.

The chain combines TRBV12-3 or TRBV12-4 with TRBJ2-5; D not certain. The CDR3 covers 13 residues. V was shortened by 5 bases and J by 5 bases, with 12 bases between the two germline ends. For the CDR3, the DNA is TGTGCCAGCAGTCCCCGGCAGGCGGAGACCCAGTACTTC. Amino acid sequence: CASSPRQAETQYF.

As DNA, the CDR3 is TGTGCCAGCAGCTTAGCGACAACCGGGAGTACAGATACGCAGTATTTT. It codes for CASSLATTGSTDTQYF. The chain carries TRBV11-2 and TRBJ2-3; a weak D match, TRBD2 (6 bases). V was trimmed by 1 base and J by 3 bases, leaving 14 bases between them. This CDR3 has 16 residues. Germline assignment: CDR1 SGHAT and CDR2 FQNNGV.

This clonotype showed up many times. The chain couples TRBV5-6 to TRBJ2-2; no reliable D call. The CDR3 contains 13 residues. Per germline, CDR1 SGHDT and CDR2 YYEEEE. The V end lost 3 bases, the J end lost 2 bases, and 5 bases lay between the germline ends. The CDR3, as DNA: TGTGCCAGCAGCTCTATTAACACCGGGGAGCTGTTTTTT. It yields the protein CASSSINTGELFF.

The sample holds many counts of this clonotype. The chain is built from TRBV5-5 and TRBJ1-4; D is unclear. The V end was cut by 1 base, the J end by 3 bases, with 4 bases between. Germline values: CDR1 SGHKS, CDR2 YYEKEE (reference sequence). The CDR3 totals 13 residues. The CDR3, as DNA: TGTGCCAGCAGCTTGTCCTCTAATGAAAAACTGTTTTTT. It yields the protein CASSLSSNEKLFF.

This clonotype turned up a few times. J is TRBJ2-5 and V is TRBV27; a weak D match, TRBD1 (6 bases). This CDR3 comprises 15 residues. Deletions cut 10 bases from V and 2 bases from J, with 20 bases between. Per germline, CDR1 MNHEY and CDR2 SMNVEV (reference sequence). The CDR3 is CATRDFTGPQETQYF. The DNA for the CDR3 is TGTGCCACCCGTGATTTTACAGGGCCTCAAGAGACCCAGTACTTC.

V usage is TRBV7-9 and J usage is TRBJ2-5; D ambiguous. The CDR3 runs to 15 residues. Trimming pared 4 bases from V and 3 bases from J, leaving 15 bases between. CDR1 is SEHNR and CDR2 is FQNEAQ in the germline V gene (reference sequence). This chain's CDR3 is CASSSPGQLKETQYF. CDR3 coding DNA: TGTGCCAGCAGCTCCCCCGGTCAACTTAAAGAGACCCAGTACTTC. The whole variable domain, remainder taken from reference TRBV7-9 and TRBJ2-5, is DTGVSQNPRHKITKRGQNVTFRCDPISEHNRLYWYRQTLGQGPEFLTYFQNEAQLEKSRLLSDRFSAERPKGSFSTLEIQRTEQGDSAMYLCASSSPGQLKETQYFGPGTRLLVL.

V gene TRBV6-5 combines with J gene TRBJ1-1, with TRBD1 identical over 7 bases. CDR1 MNHEY and CDR2 SVGAGI come from the germline V gene. CDR3 length: 12 amino acids. Trimming removed 9 bases from V and 6 bases from J; junction bases left unmatched: 7. The CDR3 bases are TGTGCCAGTAGACAGGGAGGTTCTGAAGCTTTCTTT. This sequence encodes CASRQGGSEAFF.

The rearrangement joins TRBV6-1 to TRBJ2-5, with D perhaps matching TRBD2 (5 bases). V shed 8 bases and J shed 1 base, with 14 bases lying between them. The germline V gene encodes CDR1 MNHNS and CDR2 SASEGT. The CDR3 contains 14 residues. CDR3 DNA: TGTGCCAGCGAGGAGGTGCCCAGCCAAGAGACCCAGTACTTC. Translated, it gives CASEEVPSQETQYF.

This clonotype showed up just a few times. The CDR3 loop is CASSASRELRSPLHF. As DNA, the CDR3 is TGTGCCAGCAGCGCATCCAGGGAGTTAAGGTCACCCCTCCACTTT. The gene calls are TRBV5-5 and TRBJ1-6; weak D call: TRBD1 (5 bases). The CDR3 sequence is 15 residues long. CDR1 and CDR2 from the germline V gene are SGHKS and YYEKEE (reference sequence). V dropped 4 bases and J dropped 10 bases, with 18 bases sitting between them.

This clonotype was recorded a few times. The V gene is TRBV18, the J gene TRBJ1-1; a weak D match, TRBD1 (6 bases). This CDR3 region has 16 residues. V was shortened by 1 base and J by 5 bases, with 17 bases between the two germline ends. Germline lookup yields CDR1 KGHSH and CDR2 LQKENI. The CDR3 sequence is CASSPLDLRGGTEAFF. The CDR3 bases are TGTGCCAGCTCACCACTTGATCTCAGGGGCGGGACTGAAGCTTTCTTT.

In this sample, this clonotype turned up many times. CDR3 region: CASSTDRPSNQPQHF. CDR3 DNA sequence: TGTGCCAGCAGCACGGACAGACCAAGCAATCAGCCCCAGCATTTT. The rearrangement links TRBV28 to TRBJ1-5, with a tentative D call TRBD1 (6 bases). Germline V CDR1 and CDR2: MDHEN, SYDVKM. With 6 bases removed from V and 1 base from J, the gap between germline ends came to 13 bases. This CDR3 contains 15 residues. Filled out from reference TRBV28 and TRBJ1-5, the complete variable domain reads DVKVTQSSRYLVKRTGEKVFLECVQDMDHENMFWYRQDPGLGLRLIYFSYDVKMKEKGDIPEGYSVSREKKERFSLILESASTNQTSMYLCASSTDRPSNQPQHFGDGTRLSIL.

This chain joins TRBV10-3 and TRBJ2-7; D is unclear. CDR3 length: 11 amino acids. The V end lost 2 bases, the J end lost 7 bases, and 6 bases lay between the germline ends. Germline V gene lookup returns CDR1 ENHRY and CDR2 SYGVKD. The CDR3 DNA is TGTGCCATCAGTGAGAACCGGGAGCAGTACTTC. It yields the protein CAISENREQYF.

The V call is TRBV11-2, the J call TRBJ2-5, with 7 bases fitting TRBD2. The CDR3 extends over 15 amino acids. Germline CDR1 SGHAT, CDR2 FQNNGV. After removal of 0 bases from V and 2 bases from J, the junction contained 3 bases not matched to a gene. The CDR3: CASSLDRGGQETQYF. CDR3 DNA: TGTGCCAGCAGCTTAGATCGGGGAGGGCAAGAGACCCAGTACTTC.

Only a few counts were recorded for this clonotype. J is TRBJ2-5 and V is TRBV5-5; D is perhaps TRBD1 or TRBD2 (7 bases each). The CDR3 covers 16 residues. V lost 4 bases to trimming and J lost 5 bases, with 21 bases between them. Per germline, CDR1 SGHKS and CDR2 YYEKEE (reference sequence). CDR3 DNA: TGTGCCAGCAGCGCAGGGACTACAGGGGCGGGGGAGACCCAGTACTTC. Translation: CASSAGTTGAGETQYF.

This clonotype has ten or more counts. The CDR3 DNA sequence: TGCGCCAGCAGCTGGGTCACAGATACGCAGTATTTT. Translation gives CASSWVTDTQYF. This chain uses TRBV5-1 with TRBJ2-3; D not certain. Germline V CDR1 and CDR2: SGHRS, YFSETQ. V lost 3 bases and J 2 bases, leaving 4 bases between the germline ends. The CDR3 is 12 residues long.

This clonotype was observed many times. The chain is built from TRBV20-1 and TRBJ2-5; 12 bases line up with TRBD2. Germline assignment: CDR1 DFQATT and CDR2 SNEGSKA (reference sequence). CDR3 length equals 15 residues. The V and J ends lost 5 bases and 4 bases, in that order; junction bases with no gene match: 8. CDR3 sequence: CSADKTSGGGETQYF. The CDR3 DNA reads TGCAGTGCTGACAAGACTAGCGGGGGCGGAGAGACCCAGTACTTC.

The chain uses TRBV7-2 and TRBJ2-3, with D maybe TRBD2 (5 bases). V shed 5 bases and J shed 4 bases, with 13 bases lying between them. CDR1 and CDR2 from the germline V gene are SGHTA and FQGNSA. This CDR3 is 14 amino acids long. For the CDR3, the DNA is TGTGCCAGCAGCACCGGGGATTTTGCAGATACGCAGTATTTT. Translating gives CASSTGDFADTQYF.

This clonotype was seen many times. The rearrangement links TRBV20-1 to TRBJ1-5; 9 bases match TRBD1. J was trimmed by 7 bases and V by 6 bases; bases with no gene match: 13. Per the germline V gene, CDR1 is DFQATT and CDR2 is SNEGSKA (reference sequence). The CDR3 extends over 15 amino acids. The CDR3 coding sequence is TGCAGTGCCGTCCGGGGACAGGGTCCCAACCAGCCCCAGCATTTT. This sequence encodes CSAVRGQGPNQPQHF.

This sequence joins TRBV6-2 or TRBV6-3 and TRBJ2-1; D unclear. The length of the CDR3 is 14 residues. V lost 9 bases and J lost 1, with 13 bases in between. CDR1 is MNHEY and CDR2 is SVGEGT in the germline V gene. The CDR3 sequence is CASLGAPSYNEQFF. The CDR3 nucleotides read TGTGCCAGTCTCGGCGCGCCGTCCTACAATGAGCAGTTCTTC.

The genes are TRBV27 and TRBJ2-1; maybe TRBD1 (5 bases). CDR1 and CDR2 from the germline V gene are MNHEY and SMNVEV (reference sequence). This CDR3 spans 14 amino acids. V was shortened by 6 bases and J by 4 bases, with 13 bases between the two germline ends. CDR3: CASSQQTEYNEQFF. The CDR3, as DNA: TGTGCCAGCAGCCAACAGACAGAATACAATGAGCAGTTCTTC.

Details on this clonotype: At one end the junction does not follow the germline gene, possibly because of a read error. The chain joins TRBV4-3 to TRBJ1-5; D is unclear. The CDR3 totals 15 residues. Germline V gene lookup returns CDR1 LGHNA and CDR2 YSLEER. CDR3 sequence reads: CASSQDLMPEGPEHF. In DNA, the CDR3 is TGCGCCAGCAGCCAAGATCTAATGCCGGAAGGGCCCGAGCATTTT.

This chain joins TRBV6-2 or TRBV6-3 and TRBJ1-5, with TRBD1 as a possible D gene (5 bases). The V end was cut by 6 bases, the J end by 4 bases, with 19 bases between. From germline, CDR1 is MNHEY and CDR2 SVGEGT. The CDR3 consists of 16 residues. In nucleotides, the CDR3 is TGTGCCAGCAGGAAAACCGGGGACTTAGGGAATCAGCCCCAGCATTTT. This translates into CASRKTGDLGNQPQHF.

This clonotype has just a few counts. The chain combines TRBV12-3 or TRBV12-4 with TRBJ2-1; TRBD2 is a possible D gene (5 bases). CDR3 length equals 15 residues. Trimming took 2 bases from V and 0 from J, leaving 8 bases between them. The CDR3 region is CASSLFGDSYNEQFF. CDR3 nucleotide sequence: TGTGCCAGCAGTTTATTCGGGGACTCCTACAATGAGCAGTTCTTC.

This clonotype was recorded a few times. This chain uses TRBV29-1 with TRBJ2-1; 13 bases map to TRBD2. V shed 5 bases and J 0 bases; nucleotides not matched to a gene: 7. The V gene's germline CDR1 is SQVTM and CDR2 ANQGSEA. This CDR3 has 17 amino acids. The CDR3 DNA sequence: TGCAGCGTTACCGGGACTAGCGGGGTTAGCTCCTACAATGAGCAGTTCTTC. Translation gives CSVTGTSGVSSYNEQFF.